A single sample gave rise to the 18 T cell receptor beta chains below, sequenced in a study of vaccination effects on CD4 cells after COVID-19 (dated 2022 in TCRdb). Library preparation used the immunoSEQ multiplex PCR assay. Here the immuneACCESS table is served through TCRdb, limited to in-frame sequences with V and J called. Missing clones are a known gap in these copies; in checked studies unresolved V genes cover under half, and the rest lacks a known reason. The sample profile shows 20,000 to 30,000 clones; 65% to 80% of them were found once. The ten largest account for 15% to 20% of the sample. No antigen is known for these receptors. To identify antigen-specific CD4+ T cell clonotypes by their expansion, the ViraFEST assay first stimulated PBMC with viral peptide pools and then applied TCR sequencing. After less than 13 days of culture, CD4+ T cells were isolated with the EasySep CD4+ T cell isolation kit. PCR-confirmed SARS-CoV-2 infection had occurred in convalescent patients between March and December 2020, before the Alpha, Beta and Delta variants emerged in the United States.

The sample was CD4+ T cells from PBMCs cultured with HCoV-NL63 spike peptides, taken before COVID-19 vaccination. Interpreted using the paper, the cell subset or site label stands for: HCoV-NL63 spike overlapping peptide pool stimulation. The source of these receptors is a human donor who had a prior SARS-CoV-2 infection.

In DNA form, the CDR3 reads TGCGCCAGCAGCCAAGTGGGGACTAGCTTTTACGGAGAGACCCAGTACTTC. Translated, it gives CASSQVGTSFYGETQYF. The chain carries TRBV4-1 and TRBJ2-5; 9 bases fit TRBD2. J gave up 4 bases and V 1 base, and 10 bases lay outside the gene matches. This CDR3 has 17 residues. In germline, CDR1 is MGHRA, CDR2 YSYEKL.

The rearrangement links TRBV6-5 to TRBJ2-1; the D is unclear. The CDR3 is 14 amino acids. Trimming took 2 bases from V and 3 from J, leaving 8 bases between them. CDR1 is MNHEY, CDR2 SVGAGI, per germline. The DNA of the CDR3 is TGTGCCAGCAGTTACCAGCAGTACTACAATGAGCAGTTCTTC. Its translation: CASSYQQYYNEQFF.

This chain joins TRBV7-9 and TRBJ1-2, with TRBD1 matching 7 bases. The germline V gene has CDR1 SEHNR and CDR2 FQNEAQ (reference sequence). The length of the CDR3 is 14 residues. V gave up 7 bases and J gave up 4 bases; unmatched junction bases: 9. This CDR3 is CASIRTGASYGYTF. CDR3 sequence (DNA): TGTGCCAGCATCCGCACAGGGGCCAGCTATGGCTACACCTTC.

The chain couples TRBV2 to TRBJ2-2; 9 bases fit TRBD1. V lost 5 bases to trimming and J lost 1 base; unmatched junction nucleotides: 5. Germline loops: CDR1 SNHLY, CDR2 FYNNEI. CDR3 size: 16 residues. The chain's CDR3 is CASSTRQGGNTGELFF. In nucleotides, the CDR3 is TGTGCCAGCAGTACCAGACAGGGGGGGAACACCGGGGAGCTGTTTTTT. Full variable domain (missing parts from reference TRBV2 and TRBJ2-2): EPEVTQTPSHQVTQMGQEVILRCVPISNHLYFYWYRQILGQKVEFLVSFYNNEISEKSEIFDDQFSVERPDGSNFTLKIRSTKLEDSAMYFCASSTRQGGNTGELFFGEGSRLTVL.

The chain recombines TRBV2 with TRBJ2-3, with D perhaps matching TRBD1 or TRBD2 (6 bases each). The CDR3 totals 14 residues. V was clipped by 4 bases and J by 4 bases, with 12 bases between them. Germline CDR1 SNHLY, CDR2 FYNNEI. The CDR3 DNA is TGTGCCAGCAGTGCCCAGGGGACTTCAGATACGCAGTATTTT. Encoded protein: CASSAQGTSDTQYF.

The chain uses TRBV3-1 (or the pseudogene TRBV3-2) and TRBJ2-5; 9 nucleotides match TRBD2. V lost 3 bases to trimming and J lost 5 bases; unmatched junction nucleotides: 1. The CDR3 loop spans 13 amino acids. Germline lookup yields CDR1 LGHDT and CDR2 YNNKEL (reference sequence). Here the CDR3 DNA reads TGTGCCAGCAGCCAGAGCGGGGGGGAGACCCAGTACTTC. Protein: CASSQSGGETQYF.

This clone was seen a handful of times. This chain connects TRBV4-1 to TRBJ1-6; D may be TRBD1 (6 bases). The V and J ends lost 0 bases and 6 bases respectively, with 15 bases between them. The CDR3 totals 17 residues. In germline, CDR1 is MGHRA, CDR2 YSYEKL. CDR3 region: CASSQDSGGLGNSPLHF. The CDR3 coding sequence is TGCGCCAGCAGCCAAGATTCGGGGGGCTTAGGTAATTCACCCCTCCACTTT.

This chain joins TRBV3-1 (or the pseudogene TRBV3-2) and TRBJ1-3; D gene ambiguous. V gave up 4 bases and J gave up 6 bases, with 7 bases separating them. The CDR3 loop spans 12 amino acids. From germline, CDR1 is LGHDT and CDR2 YNNKEL (reference sequence). CDR3 in DNA: TGTGCCAGCAGCCGAGATAAAAACACCATATATTTT. Its protein is CASSRDKNTIYF.

This clone showed up just a few times. The chain combines TRBV30 with TRBJ1-5; no definite D call. Germline V CDR1 and CDR2: GTSNPN, SVGIG (reference sequence). V was clipped by 4 bases and J by 4 bases, with 2 bases between them. This CDR3 is 10 amino acids long. CDR3 nucleotides: TGTGCCTGGATAAATCAGCCCCAGCATTTT. Its protein product is CAWINQPQHF.

This chain joins TRBV24-1 and TRBJ2-7, with TRBD2 matching over 15 bases. Germline values: CDR1 KGHDR, CDR2 SFDVKD. The CDR3 length is 17 residues. Germline trimming cut 4 bases from V and 3 bases from J; bases unmatched to any gene: 6. CDR3 loop: CATSDGGTSGRNYEQYF. The CDR3 DNA reads TGTGCCACCAGTGACGGTGGGACTAGCGGGAGGAACTACGAGCAGTACTTC.

The rearrangement joins TRBV9 to TRBJ1-2; D is unclear. This CDR3 spans 13 amino acids. Trimming took off 5 bases at V and 7 bases at J, with 15 bases between the two ends. The V gene's germline CDR1 is SGDLS and CDR2 YYNGEE. The DNA of the CDR3 is TGTGCCAGCAGTAGTGAGGGTACTGGTGGCTACACCTTC. Translation gives CASSSEGTGGYTF.

The chain is built from TRBV11-3 and TRBJ2-1; D uncertain. The CDR3 is 15 residues long. V lost 1 base, J lost 5 bases, and 12 bases lay in between. The germline V gene encodes CDR1 SGHNT and CDR2 YENEEA. CDR3 region: CASSLGTSRNNEQFF. The DNA for the CDR3 is TGTGCCAGCAGCTTAGGGACGTCGAGGAACAATGAGCAGTTCTTC.

This clone was picked up one time. The chain links TRBV3-1 (or the pseudogene TRBV3-2) to TRBJ1-1; no definite D call. Trimming removed 1 base at V and 10 bases at J, with 19 bases between. Looked up from germline, CDR1 is LGHDT and CDR2 is YNNKEL (reference sequence). This CDR3 region has 15 residues. The CDR3 reads CASSQGYLKGRIAFF. CDR3 nucleotides: TGTGCCAGCAGCCAAGGATATTTAAAGGGTAGGATAGCTTTCTTT.

The V call is TRBV7-2, the J call TRBJ1-1, with D tentatively TRBD1 (6 bases). This CDR3 is 14 amino acids long. CDR1 is SGHTA, CDR2 FQGNSA, per germline. The V and J ends lost 1 base and 1 base respectively, with 7 bases between them. Written as DNA, the CDR3 is TGTGCCAGCAGCTTAGTCAGGGGGAACACTGAAGCTTTCTTT. Amino acid sequence: CASSLVRGNTEAFF.

The chain carries TRBV5-1 and TRBJ2-1; tentative D call: TRBD2 (5 bases). Trimming shortened V by 0 bases and J by 2 bases, and 12 bases separated the two germline ends. The CDR3 extends over 16 amino acids. The germline gives CDR1 SGHRS, CDR2 YFSETQ. The CDR3 nucleotides are TGCGCCAGCAGCTTGGCCGGCGGGCCCACCTACAATGAGCAGTTCTTC. Protein: CASSLAGGPTYNEQFF.

There are a few counts of this clone. J is TRBJ1-1 and V is TRBV5-1; perhaps TRBD1 as D (5 bases). Germline CDR1 and CDR2: SGHRS and YFSETQ. The CDR3 length is 14 residues. The V end was cut by 0 bases, the J end by 4 bases, with 10 bases between. CDR3 bases: TGCGCCAGCAGCTTGGACGCCGGGGGCACTGAAGCTTTCTTT. This encodes CASSLDAGGTEAFF. Supplemented by reference TRBV5-1 and TRBJ1-1, the full variable domain reads KAGVTQTPRYLIKTRGQQVTLSCSPISGHRSVSWYQQTPGQGLQFLFEYFSETQRNKGNFPGRFSGRQFSNSRSEMNVSTLELGDSALYLCASSLDAGGTEAFFGQGTRLTVV.

The chain combines TRBV7-8 with TRBJ2-1; D is possibly TRBD2 (5 bases). Trimming shortened V by 4 bases and J by 3 bases, and 10 bases separated the two germline ends. The CDR3 consists of 14 residues. Germline loops: CDR1 SGHVS, CDR2 FQNEAQ. As DNA, the CDR3 is TGTGCCAGCAGCTATAGCGAGAACTACAATGAGCAGTTCTTC. Protein product: CASSYSENYNEQFF.

The V call is TRBV4-2, the J call TRBJ2-1, with 8 positions matching TRBD2. J was trimmed by 6 bases and V by 1 base; bases with no gene match: 5. CDR3 size: 15 residues. CDR1 LGHNA and CDR2 YNFKEQ come from the germline V gene. The CDR3 DNA sequence: TGTGCCAGCAGCCAAGCCGGGACTAGTCCCAATGAGCAGTTCTTC. This gives the protein CASSQAGTSPNEQFF.